This T cell receptor (beta chain) emerged from a study of resident and recirculating memory T cells in vitiligo. The data were produced by immunoSEQ multiplex PCR, yet TCRdb's version contains in-frame clones alone and is incomplete. The sample consists of more than 65,000 clones, roughly nine tenths of them appearing once. General study results and limits: Different lesions suggested infiltration by different T cell clones.

This clone appeared a single time. No antigen is known for it. V was clipped by 2 bases and J by 6 bases; unmatched bases: 9. The CDR3 totals 15 residues. Germline V gene sequence: CDR1 SGHTA, CDR2 FQGNSA. Anyone treated within the previous three months was excluded. Material: blood. This clonotype originated in a male donor with vitiligo. The chain joins TRBV7-2 to TRBJ2-7; 8 positions match TRBD1. The CDR3 nucleotides are TGTGCCAGCAGCTTAATCCAGGGGGCGCCCGCCGAGCAGTACTTC. Protein: CASSLIQGAPAEQYF.